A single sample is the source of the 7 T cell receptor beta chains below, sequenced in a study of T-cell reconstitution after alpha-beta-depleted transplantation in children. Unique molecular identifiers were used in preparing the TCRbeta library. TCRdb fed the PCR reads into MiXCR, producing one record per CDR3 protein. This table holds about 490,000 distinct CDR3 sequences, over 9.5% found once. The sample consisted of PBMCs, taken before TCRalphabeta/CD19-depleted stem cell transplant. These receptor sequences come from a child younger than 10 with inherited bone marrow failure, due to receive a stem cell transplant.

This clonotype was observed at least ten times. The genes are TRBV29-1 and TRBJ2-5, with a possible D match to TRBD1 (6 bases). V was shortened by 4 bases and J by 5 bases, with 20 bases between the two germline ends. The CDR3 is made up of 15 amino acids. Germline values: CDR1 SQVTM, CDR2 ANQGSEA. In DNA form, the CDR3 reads TGCAGCGTTGGGCCCCCCCAGGGGCCGGGGGAGACCCAGTACTTC. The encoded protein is CSVGPPQGPGETQYF.

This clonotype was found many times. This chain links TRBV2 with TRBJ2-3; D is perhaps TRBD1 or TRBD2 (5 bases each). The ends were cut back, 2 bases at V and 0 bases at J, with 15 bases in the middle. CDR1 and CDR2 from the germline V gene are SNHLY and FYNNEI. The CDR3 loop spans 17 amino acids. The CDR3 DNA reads TGTGCCAGCAGTGAAATGGGACGGCCGGATAGCACAGATACGCAGTATTTT. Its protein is CASSEMGRPDSTDTQYF.

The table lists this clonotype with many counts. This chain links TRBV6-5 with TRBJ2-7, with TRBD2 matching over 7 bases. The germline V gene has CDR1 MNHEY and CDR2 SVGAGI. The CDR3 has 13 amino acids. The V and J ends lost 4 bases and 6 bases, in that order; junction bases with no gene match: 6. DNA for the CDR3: TGTGCCAGCAGTTTGAGGGGAGGGTTCGAGCAGTACTTC. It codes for CASSLRGGFEQYF.

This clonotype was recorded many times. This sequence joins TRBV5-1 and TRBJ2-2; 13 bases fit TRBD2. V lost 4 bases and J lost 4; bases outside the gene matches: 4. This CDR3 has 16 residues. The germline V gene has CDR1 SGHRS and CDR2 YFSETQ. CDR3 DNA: TGCGCCAGCAGCCTTAGACTAGCGGGAGGCACCGGGGAGCTGTTTTTT. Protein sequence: CASSLRLAGGTGELFF.

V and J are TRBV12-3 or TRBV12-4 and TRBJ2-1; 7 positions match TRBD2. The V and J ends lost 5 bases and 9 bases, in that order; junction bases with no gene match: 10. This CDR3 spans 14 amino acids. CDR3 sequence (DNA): TGTGCCAGCAGTGGGGGGGTAGGGCCCAGTGAGCAGTTCTTC. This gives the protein CASSGGVGPSEQFF.

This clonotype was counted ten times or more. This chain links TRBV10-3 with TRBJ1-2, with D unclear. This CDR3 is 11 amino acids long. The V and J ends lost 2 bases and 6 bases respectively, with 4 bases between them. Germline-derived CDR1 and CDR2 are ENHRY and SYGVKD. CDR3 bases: TGTGCCATCAGTGAGGGGAATGGCTACACCTTC. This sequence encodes CAISEGNGYTF.

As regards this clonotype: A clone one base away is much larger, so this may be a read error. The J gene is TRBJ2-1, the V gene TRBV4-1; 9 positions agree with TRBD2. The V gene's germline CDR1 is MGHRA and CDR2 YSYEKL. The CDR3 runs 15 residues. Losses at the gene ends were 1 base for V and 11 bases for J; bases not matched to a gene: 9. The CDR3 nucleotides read TGCGCCAGCAGCCAAGGTAGCGGGAGCCCGAATCAGCAGTTCTTC. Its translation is CASSQGSGSPNQQFF.